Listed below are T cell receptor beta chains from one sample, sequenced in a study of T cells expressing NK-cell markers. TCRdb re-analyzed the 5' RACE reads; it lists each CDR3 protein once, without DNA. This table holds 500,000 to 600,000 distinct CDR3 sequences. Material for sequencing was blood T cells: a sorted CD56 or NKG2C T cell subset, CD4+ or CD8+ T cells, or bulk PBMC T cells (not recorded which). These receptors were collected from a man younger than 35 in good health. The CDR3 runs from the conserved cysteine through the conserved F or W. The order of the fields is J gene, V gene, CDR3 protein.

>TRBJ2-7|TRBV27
CATSTGIEQYF
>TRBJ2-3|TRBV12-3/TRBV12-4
CASSFSGLGTDTQYF
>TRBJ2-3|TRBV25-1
CASSETTRGRTDTQYF
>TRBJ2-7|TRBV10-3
CATFEGQGTYEQYF
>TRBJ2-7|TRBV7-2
CASSPEGSHYEQYF
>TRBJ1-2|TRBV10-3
CATGTGYYGYTF
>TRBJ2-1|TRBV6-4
CASSDRGTSSSNEQFF
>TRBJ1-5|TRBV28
CASSSRHLSNQPQHF
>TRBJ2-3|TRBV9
CASSKGTSGSRFTDTQYF
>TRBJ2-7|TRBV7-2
CASSARTVSSSYEQYF
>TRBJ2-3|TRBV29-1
CSVVASSTDTQYF
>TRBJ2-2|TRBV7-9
CASSLAAGARGELFF